Each of the 10 T cell receptor beta chains below was sequenced from the same sample in a study of blood T cell repertoires in COVID-19. Clones were sequenced by immunoSEQ multiplex PCR, and TCRdb holds only the in-frame ones, with some missing. The repertoire consists of about 99,000 clones, with roughly 90% occurring once and the leading ten covering 3.5% to 4%. Sequencing used peripheral blood. The receptor set was obtained from a woman aged 55-69 years with acute or convalescent COVID-19.

The chain uses TRBV28 and TRBJ1-1; TRBD1 agrees at 10 bases. Germline trimming cut 4 bases from V and 5 bases from J; bases unmatched to any gene: 10. The germline CDR1 and CDR2 sequences are MDHEN and SYDVKM. The CDR3 covers 16 residues. The CDR3 DNA follows: TGTGCCAGCAGTTACCCCGGACAGGGGGGAAGGACTGAAGCTTTCTTT. This codes for CASSYPGQGGRTEAFF. Full variable domain (rest looked up from reference TRBV28 and TRBJ1-1): DVKVTQSSRYLVKRTGEKVFLECVQDMDHENMFWYRQDPGLGLRLIYFSYDVKMKEKGDIPEGYSVSREKKERFSLILESASTNQTSMYLCASSYPGQGGRTEAFFGQGTRLTVV.

The rearrangement joins TRBV7-9 to TRBJ1-1; weak D call: TRBD1 (6 bases). V was clipped by 3 bases and J by 4 bases, with 12 bases between them. Germline V gene sequence: CDR1 SEHNR, CDR2 FQNEAQ (reference sequence). This CDR3 comprises 14 residues. CDR3 residues: CASSLQGGGTEAFF. CDR3 in DNA: TGTGCCAGCAGCTTGCAGGGAGGGGGCACTGAAGCTTTCTTT.

The V call is TRBV2, the J call TRBJ1-2; perhaps TRBD1 as D (5 bases). This CDR3 is built from 15 residues. Between the trimmed V and J ends, which lost 5 bases and 9 bases, there was a span of 22 bases. Germline CDR1 is SNHLY and CDR2 is FYNNEI. The CDR3 region has the DNA TGTGCCAGCAGTCCCTCTAGGGGAGGGATAAGTAGCTACACCTTC. It codes for CASSPSRGGISSYTF.

The gene calls are TRBV4-1 and TRBJ2-3; D might be TRBD2 (5 bases). This CDR3 spans 15 amino acids. Trimming left V 2 bases short and J 0 bases short, with 9 bases between. Germline-derived CDR1 and CDR2 are MGHRA and YSYEKL. CDR3 loop: CASSQRTLSTDTQYF. The CDR3 DNA is TGCGCCAGCAGCCAAAGGACTCTGAGCACAGATACGCAGTATTTT.

The rearrangement joins TRBV19 to TRBJ1-1; no reliable D call. Per germline, CDR1 LNHDA and CDR2 SQIVND (reference sequence). The V end was cut by 7 bases, the J end by 1 base, with 10 bases between. The CDR3 totals 13 residues. The CDR3 DNA is TGTGCCAGTAACAAAAAATCGAACACTGAAGCTTTCTTT. Protein: CASNKKSNTEAFF.

This sequence joins TRBV3-1 (or the pseudogene TRBV3-2) and TRBJ1-1; 8 bases agree with TRBD1. This CDR3 is 12 amino acids long. CDR1 is LGHDT, CDR2 YNNKEL, per germline (reference sequence). The V gene end was trimmed by 5 bases and the J gene end by 10 bases; junction bases not matched to a gene: 6. The CDR3 region is CASSAGQGRAFF. As DNA, the CDR3 is TGTGCCAGCAGCGCAGGACAGGGTAGAGCTTTCTTT.

This chain connects TRBV20-1 to TRBJ2-1, with 8 bases that match TRBD1. With V trimmed by 3 bases and J by 8 bases, 12 bases remained unmatched. CDR1 and CDR2 from the germline V gene are DFQATT and SNEGSKA (reference sequence). The CDR3 is made up of 15 amino acids. CDR3 coding DNA: TGCAGTGCTAGTAGTACAGGACAGGGAAGCGATGAGCAGTTCTTC. This gives the protein CSASSTGQGSDEQFF.

The rearrangement links TRBV4-1 to TRBJ2-3; 9 bases are shared with TRBD1. Germline V lookup: CDR1 MGHRA, CDR2 YSYEKL. CDR3 length equals 15 residues. J was trimmed by 5 bases and V by 0 bases; bases with no gene match: 3. CDR3 coding DNA: TGCGCCAGCAGCCAAGATGGGACAGGGTTAGATACGCAGTATTTT. Translating gives CASSQDGTGLDTQYF.

V is TRBV3-1 (or the pseudogene TRBV3-2) and J is TRBJ1-2; D remains unclear. From germline, CDR1 is LGHDT and CDR2 YNNKEL (reference sequence). V was shortened by 1 base and J by 4 bases, with 10 bases between the two germline ends. The CDR3 has 14 residues. CDR3 DNA sequence: TGTGCCAGCAGCCAAGGTGCGAGGTCCTATGGCTACACCTTC. Its translation is CASSQGARSYGYTF.

V and J are TRBV30 and TRBJ1-2; D not resolved. CDR1 GTSNPN and CDR2 SVGIG come from the germline V gene (reference sequence). V lost 4 bases to trimming and J lost 1 base, with 10 bases between them. The CDR3 spans 13 residues. CDR3 sequence: CAWNTEVNYGYTF. The CDR3 nucleotides read TGTGCCTGGAATACGGAGGTTAACTATGGCTACACCTTC.